The subject of this entry is one T cell receptor beta chain. Its cognate antigen is unknown. All CD3G-deficient patients showed autoimmunity, more severe in two. Sorting split CD4+ cells into CD25-high CD127-low Tregs and CD25-low CD127-high conventional T cells. CDR1 MNHEY and CDR2 SMNVEV come from the germline V gene (reference sequence). Deletions cut 3 bases from V and 5 bases from J, with 10 bases between. This CDR3 spans 13 amino acids. These data originate in a study of regulatory T cells. The PCR used 52 TRBV and 13 TRBJ primers. Using immunoSEQ multiplex PCR, the repertoire was profiled, and TCRdb retains in-frame clones only, with some absent. The sample shows tens of thousands of clones, over 90% of them seen only once. Study conclusions and caveats: Hydrophobic residues at CDR3 positions 6 and 7 were enriched in conventional CD4+ T cells of CD3G-deficient patients. Regulatory T cells showed the strongest V-J pair restriction and V/J gene skewing among patient repertoires.

The sample consisted of conventional CD4+ T cells sorted from blood. V gene TRBV27 combines with J gene TRBJ2-5, with a tentative D call TRBD2 (5 bases). This clonotype was obtained from a child under 10 years old with CD3G deficiency. CDR3 loop: CASSLMPGETQYF. The CDR3 nucleotides read TGTGCCAGCAGTTTGATGCCGGGGGAGACCCAGTACTTC.